The 12 T cell receptor beta chains given below trace back to one sample, sequenced in a study of T cells in Graves' hyperthyroidism and ophthalmopathy. The source material, RNA transcripts, was used to amplify TCR beta CDR3 regions. A first-round RT-PCR of the TCR CDR3 used the HTBI primer set. One entry per CDR3 protein results from TCRdb running MiXCR on the multiplex PCR reads. The data show around 300,000 distinct CDR3 sequences, roughly an eighth seen once. Material: blood. Source of these receptors: a woman between 35 and 50 years old with Graves' hyperthyroidism.

The sample holds many counts of this clonotype. V is TRBV28 and J is TRBJ1-1; 10 bases are shared with TRBD1. V shed 5 bases, J shed 3 bases, and the junction held 15 bases outside the gene matches. The CDR3 runs to 18 residues. The germline gives CDR1 MDHEN, CDR2 SYDVKM. In DNA, the CDR3 is TGTGCCAGCAGTCCCCACCGGTGGGACAGGGGTGGGCACACTGAAGCTTTCTTT. It specifies CASSPHRWDRGGHTEAFF.

This clonotype was seen only a few times. CDR3: CASSPRGGNTDTQYF. The CDR3 nucleotides are TGTGCCAGCAGTCCCCGGGGCGGAAACACAGATACGCAGTATTTT. The chain is built from TRBV7-8 and TRBJ2-3; TRBD1 or TRBD2 may be the D gene (5 bases each). The germline gives CDR1 SGHVS, CDR2 FQNEAQ. The CDR3 extends over 15 amino acids. V was shortened by 6 bases and J by 2 bases, with 15 bases between the two germline ends. The variable domain in full, completed from reference TRBV7-8 and TRBJ2-3, reads GAGVSQSPRYKVAKRGQDVALRCDPISGHVSLFWYQQALGQGPEFLTYFQNEAQLDKSGLPSDRFFAERPEGSVSTLKIQRTQQEDSAVYLCASSPRGGNTDTQYFGPGTRLTVL.

This chain's CDR3 is CASNRDRAGEAFF. The CDR3 DNA is TGTGCCAGCAACCGGGACAGGGCTGGCGAAGCTTTCTTT. V gene TRBV6-2 or TRBV6-3 combines with J gene TRBJ1-1, with 9 bases fitting TRBD1. The CDR3 runs to 13 residues. Trimming cost V 7 bases and J 8 bases; bases outside gene matches: 8. Germline CDR1 MNHEY, CDR2 SVGEGT.

Many counts were recorded for this clonotype. The chain links TRBV7-2 to TRBJ2-3; D remains unclear. Germline values: CDR1 SGHTA, CDR2 FQGNSA. The CDR3 sequence is 14 residues long. With 3 bases removed from V and 4 bases from J, the gap between germline ends came to 11 bases. This CDR3 reads CASSFPGRPDTQYF. The CDR3 DNA is TGTGCCAGCAGCTTCCCTGGGCGTCCAGATACGCAGTATTTT.

This clonotype was recorded many times. V gene TRBV30 combines with J gene TRBJ2-7; either TRBD1 or TRBD2 may fit D (5 bases each). V was clipped by 6 bases and J by 2 bases, with 11 bases between them. Looked up from germline, CDR1 is GTSNPN and CDR2 is SVGIG (reference sequence). This CDR3 contains 12 residues. The CDR3 region has the DNA TGTGCCTGCAGGGACGGAGCCTACGAGCAGTACTTC. Amino acids: CACRDGAYEQYF.

This clonotype appeared a few times. The chain uses TRBV6-1 and TRBJ2-2; 8 positions match TRBD2. Germline V CDR1 and CDR2: MNHNS, SASEGT. The CDR3 is 14 amino acids. J lost 3 bases, V lost 6 bases, and 3 bases had no gene match. The CDR3 is CASSRGGDTGELFF. The DNA of the CDR3 is TGTGCCAGCAGCCGGGGGGGGGACACCGGGGAGCTGTTTTTT.

This clonotype was counted ten times or more. The chain uses TRBV13 and TRBJ2-5, with D maybe TRBD1 (5 bases). Germline CDR1 PRHDT, CDR2 FYEKMQ (reference sequence). This CDR3 has 14 amino acids. V was cut by 5 bases and J by 3 bases, with 13 bases left in between. The CDR3 protein is CASSTRQGEETQYF. The CDR3 nucleotides are TGTGCCAGCAGCACCCGTCAGGGCGAAGAGACCCAGTACTTC.

This clonotype was seen repeatedly, ten times or more. The V call is TRBV27, the J call TRBJ1-2; D is possibly TRBD1 (6 bases). V was cut by 5 bases and J by 5 bases, with 18 bases left in between. The length of the CDR3 is 15 residues. Germline CDR1 MNHEY, CDR2 SMNVEV (reference sequence). The CDR3 here is CASSITGKGPYGYTF. Here the CDR3 DNA reads TGTGCCAGCAGTATCACAGGGAAAGGGCCTTATGGCTACACCTTC.

The chain is built from TRBV7-3 and TRBJ2-1; D unclear. V lost 3 bases to trimming and J lost 5 bases, with 8 bases between them. This CDR3 is built from 13 residues. Germline V CDR1 and CDR2: SGHTA, FQGTGA. The CDR3 spells CASSLNRDNEQFF. The DNA of the CDR3 is TGTGCCAGCAGCTTGAATAGGGACAATGAGCAGTTCTTC.

This sequence joins TRBV24-1 and TRBJ2-7, with a tentative D call TRBD2 (5 bases). The CDR3 runs to 17 residues. The ends were cut back, 4 bases at V and 0 bases at J, with 18 bases in the middle. From germline, CDR1 is KGHDR and CDR2 SFDVKD. Here the CDR3 reads CATSDPTIATSSYEQYF. CDR3 in DNA: TGTGCCACCAGTGACCCAACTATAGCGACCAGCTCCTACGAGCAGTACTTC.

The CDR3 DNA reads as TGTGCCAGCAGTTACGGCAAGGGGCGGGACTATGGCTACACCTTC. Protein: CASSYGKGRDYGYTF. The chain links TRBV6-1 to TRBJ1-2; possible D gene TRBD1, 5 bases. The CDR3 is 15 amino acids. The germline gives CDR1 MNHNS, CDR2 SASEGT. The germline V and J ends were trimmed by 5 bases and 3 bases, with 16 bases remaining between them.

The chain has TRBV20-1 and TRBJ1-5; 9 bases are a match to TRBD1. Germline CDR1 is DFQATT and CDR2 is SNEGSKA (reference sequence). The CDR3 runs to 13 residues. V was pared by 6 bases and J by 1 base, with 1 base of the junction left unmatched. The CDR3 loop reads CSATGGSNQPQHF. CDR3 sequence (DNA): TGCAGTGCCACAGGGGGCAGCAATCAGCCCCAGCATTTT.